This TCR beta chain emerged from a study of blood T cell repertoires in COVID-19 (TCRdb year 2020). With regard to the full study: The collaborator samples originated in the United States, Italy and Spain and spanned the acute and convalescent phases of COVID-19. The material from the prospective study consisted of cDNA or gDNA derived from T cells, B-cell-depleted T cells, or PBMCs. The repertoires were released in a freely available public database meant as a resource for research on the immune response to SARS-CoV-2. Samples were obtained from the ongoing ImmuneRACE study (first 160 participants) and from over a thousand subjects provided by 6 global collaborators. The dataset comprised deeply sampled blood TCRbeta repertoires from subjects exposed to, actively infected with, or recovered from COVID-19. HLA class I and class II types, where available, came from metadata supplied by the sample provider rather than from assay-based typing. Sample metadata almost always included a de-identified subject ID, COVID-19 status, age in years and sex.

Broader findings and caveats from the paper: How much clinical and demographic metadata was included differed by source and by participant, and the metadata was provided uncurated.

The immunoSEQ Assay, a bias-controlled multiplex PCR, was used to amplify TCRbeta CDR3 regions from genomic DNA. The paper's data handling went like this. The number of nucleated cells in each sample was estimated from the amplification of reference gene primers within the assay. To quantify the absolute abundance of each unique TCRbeta CDR3 rearrangement, sequence reads were collapsed and filtered. For each sample, productive Simpson clonality was calculated as the square root of Simpson's diversity index across productive rearrangements. TCRdb took this table from immuneACCESS and kept in-frame rearrangements with V and J called. Such tables lack part of the clones; where checked against another copy, unresolved V genes explain under half of the gap, and the rest is unexplained. The V and J calls and clone size come from that table; D and trimming were worked out from the DNA. Counted in this sample were around 200,000 clones; under 80% of them appeared once. The biggest ten clones account for 13% of the sample.

The germline V gene (reference sequence) sets CDR1 to GTSNPN and CDR2 to SVGIG. V is cut back by 7 bases and J by 2 bases, with 11 bases in the junction unmatched. The CDR3 contains 16 residues, cysteine and phenylalanine counted. Left in the record is the CDR3 DNA by itself, 48 bases read in frame from the first base. A second Seattle source provided samples from volunteer blood donors who had recovered from COVID-19. Collaborating institutions collected whole blood in K2EDTA tubes following their own protocols. Collaborator samples were shipped for TCRbeta analysis as frozen whole blood, isolated PBMCs, or DNA extracted from either sample type. Comments on this clone: Its recognized antigen is unknown. No quality values exist for individual bases; no much larger clone is one base distant.

In this chain, TRBV30 is recombined with TRBJ2-5; TRBD2 agrees with 12 junctional bases. Sequenced input: peripheral blood. This TCR derives from a man aged 45 to 65 who had recovered from COVID-19. The CDR3 sequence is CASTMGLAGYQETQYF. The nucleotides are TGTGCCTCCACTATGGGACTAGCGGGCTATCAAGAGACCCAGTACTTC.